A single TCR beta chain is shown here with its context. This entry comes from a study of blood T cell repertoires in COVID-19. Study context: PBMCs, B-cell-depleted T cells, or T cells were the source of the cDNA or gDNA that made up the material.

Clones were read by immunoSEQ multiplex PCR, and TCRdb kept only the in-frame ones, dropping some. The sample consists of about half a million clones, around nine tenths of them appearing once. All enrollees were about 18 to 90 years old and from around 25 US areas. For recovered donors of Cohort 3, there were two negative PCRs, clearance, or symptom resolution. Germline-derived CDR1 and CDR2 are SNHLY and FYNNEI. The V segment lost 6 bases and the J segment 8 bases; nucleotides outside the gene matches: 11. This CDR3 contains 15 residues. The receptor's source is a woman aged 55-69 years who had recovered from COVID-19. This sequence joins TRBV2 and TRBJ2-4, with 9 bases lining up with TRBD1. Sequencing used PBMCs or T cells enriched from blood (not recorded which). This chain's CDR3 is CASSLTGTGRDIQYF. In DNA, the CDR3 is TGTGCCAGCAGCCTCACCGGGACAGGGCGCGACATTCAGTACTTC.